This T cell receptor (beta chain) emerged from a study of T cells in Graves' hyperthyroidism and ophthalmopathy. General study results and limits: Blood shared most expanded thyroid clonotypes above 0.001. Before onset, ophthalmopathy was predicted by the model a median around 6 months earlier.

Uncontrolled infections, other autoimmune diseases, pregnancy or lactation led to exclusion of patients. Only a few counts were recorded for this clonotype. Its antigen is unidentified. Amplification yielded TCR beta CDR3 regions, with RNA transcripts as the source. Carried out on the TCR CDR3, a first-round RT-PCR used the HTBI primer set. TCRdb passed the multiplex PCR reads through MiXCR, listing each CDR3 protein once. The sample yields over 700,000 distinct CDR3 sequences, around a third seen once. Germline V gene data show CDR1 as MNHNY and CDR2 as SVGAGI (reference sequence). The CDR3 runs 12 residues. V lost 6 bases and J lost 7, with 13 bases in between.

V gene TRBV6-6 combines with J gene TRBJ2-7, with D perhaps matching TRBD1 or TRBD2 (6 bases each). This sequence was found in a woman aged 40 to 49 with Graves' hyperthyroidism. The sequenced material came from blood. The CDR3 nucleotides read TGTGCCAGCAGCCCGGGGGCTGAAGAGCAGTACTTC. Amino acid sequence: CASSPGAEEQYF.